The 4 T cell receptor beta chains given below trace back to one sample, sequenced in a study of cytomegalovirus exposure and HLA in healthy donors. Researchers ran the PCR with 60 Vbeta and 13 Jbeta primers. Some clones are missing from TCRdb's copy, which holds only in-frame ones; the method was immunoSEQ multiplex PCR. The sample lists about 180,000 clones, 80% to 90% occurring once. The specimen sequenced was PBMCs. These receptors all come from a girl aged 2 to 9 in good health and CMV-seropositive.

The chain links TRBV28 to TRBJ2-1, with D possibly being TRBD1 (6 bases). Germline CDR1 is MDHEN and CDR2 is SYDVKM. This CDR3 is 17 amino acids long. The V and J ends lost 3 bases and 4 bases respectively, with 19 bases between them. DNA for the CDR3: TGTGCCAGCAGTTTCTCCCCCTCAGGGGACCCATACAATGAGCAGTTCTTC. Amino acid sequence: CASSFSPSGDPYNEQFF.

The rearrangement uses TRBV5-5 and TRBJ2-5, with TRBD2 matching over 8 bases. Germline V gene data show CDR1 as SGHKS and CDR2 as YYEKEE (reference sequence). The CDR3 is 17 amino acids. J lost 2 bases, V lost 2 bases, and 11 bases had no gene match. CDR3 coding DNA: TGTGCCAGCAGCTTCATAGGTAGCGGGATTAAACAAGAGACCCAGTACTTC. Amino acids: CASSFIGSGIKQETQYF.

The chain joins TRBV6-5 to TRBJ2-5; a possible D gene is TRBD1 (6 bases). The J call may not be correct, given that the DNA end is closer to TRBJ2-7. The germline V gene has CDR1 MNHEY and CDR2 SVGAGI. This CDR3 has 15 amino acids. The CDR3, as DNA: TGTGCCAGCAGGTACAGGACAGTTCTCTCCTACGAGCAGTACTTC. Protein: CASRYRTVLSYEQYF.

The chain has TRBV11-3 and TRBJ1-1; unclear D gene. In germline, CDR1 is SGHNT, CDR2 YENEEA. Trimming removed 0 bases from V and 3 bases from J, with 5 bases in between. The CDR3 is made up of 13 amino acids. DNA for the CDR3: TGTGCCAGCAGCTTAGAACTCCACACTGAAGCTTTCTTT. It encodes CASSLELHTEAFF.